These 13 T cell receptor beta chains share one sample of origin, sequenced in a study of cytomegalovirus exposure and HLA in healthy donors. 60 Vbeta and 13 Jbeta primers were used in PCR. Some clones are missing from TCRdb's copy, which holds only in-frame ones; the method was immunoSEQ multiplex PCR. In the table there are over 100,000 clones, around 74% of which are singletons. The sample taken for sequencing was PBMCs. These receptors were taken from a middle-aged man in good health and CMV-seropositive.

Only a few counts were recorded for this clone. The chain recombines TRBV6-6 with TRBJ1-1, with TRBD1 identical over 7 bases. The germline CDR1 and CDR2 sequences are MNHNY and SVGAGI (reference sequence). V gave up 2 bases and J gave up 3 bases; unmatched junction bases: 9. The CDR3 is 16 amino acids. The CDR3 DNA sequence: TGTGCCAGCAGTTACCCGAGGAGGGGGCCCCACACTGAAGCTTTCTTT. It is translated as CASSYPRRGPHTEAFF.

This chain uses TRBV14 with TRBJ2-1; a possible D gene is TRBD1 (6 bases). The CDR3 has 16 amino acids. The germline CDR1 and CDR2 sequences are SGHDN and FVKESK. The V gene lost 0 bases and the J gene lost 5 bases, with 14 bases spanning the gap. The CDR3 coding sequence is TGTGCCAGCAGCCAAGATTTCAGGACAGACAACAATGAGCAGTTCTTC. Its translation: CASSQDFRTDNNEQFF.

The chain is built from TRBV2 and TRBJ2-7; 7 bases agree with TRBD1. Trimming removed 3 bases from V and 8 bases from J; junction bases left unmatched: 10. The CDR3 sequence is 14 residues long. Germline-derived CDR1 and CDR2 are SNHLY and FYNNEI. For the CDR3, the DNA is TGTGCCAGCAGTGAGAGCAGGGGGATGGAGAAGCAGTACTTC. Amino acid sequence: CASSESRGMEKQYF.

The chain employs TRBV27 and TRBJ2-3; 10 bases agree with TRBD2. The ends lost 2 bases at V and 0 bases at J; junction bases unmatched: 2. This CDR3 comprises 16 residues. Germline lookup yields CDR1 MNHEY and CDR2 SMNVEV (reference sequence). The CDR3 coding sequence is TGTGCCAGCAGTTTACTAGCGGGAGCCAGCACAGATACGCAGTATTTT. This gives the protein CASSLLAGASTDTQYF.

V is TRBV6-1 and J is TRBJ2-7, with D tentatively TRBD1 (6 bases). The CDR3 loop spans 13 amino acids. Germline-derived CDR1 and CDR2 are MNHNS and SASEGT. Deletions cut 6 bases from V and 2 bases from J, with 11 bases between. The CDR3 DNA reads as TGTGCCAGCAGGGACGGGACAACCTACGAGCAGTACTTC. It codes for CASRDGTTYEQYF.

This clone was seen a single time. This chain connects TRBV30 to TRBJ1-2, with 7 bases matching TRBD1. Germline V gives CDR1 GTSNPN, CDR2 SVGIG (reference sequence). The CDR3 has 15 amino acids. The J segment lost 4 bases and the V segment lost 0 bases, leaving 8 bases of the junction unmatched. DNA for the CDR3: TGTGCCTGGAGTGTGCCGACAGGGTTGAGCTATGGCTACACCTTC. Translating gives CAWSVPTGLSYGYTF. Full variable domain (outside the CDR3, taken from reference TRBV30 and TRBJ1-2): SQTIHQWPATLVQPVGSPLSLECTVEGTSNPNLYWYRQAAGRGLQLLFYSVGIGQISSEVPQNLSASRPQDRQFILSSKKLLLSDSGFYLCAWSVPTGLSYGYTFGSGTRLTVV.

This clone has more than one count but fewer than ten. The CDR3 DNA is TGTGCCAGCAGCTTAGGGACGGGGACCGGGGAGCTGTTTTTT. It specifies CASSLGTGTGELFF. The chain links TRBV11-2 to TRBJ2-2; D is perhaps TRBD2 (5 bases). The CDR3 consists of 14 residues. V dropped 1 base and J dropped 5 bases, with 8 bases sitting between them. Germline CDR1 is SGHAT and CDR2 is FQNNGV.

The CDR3 region is CATSSVIRDPNYGYTF. The CDR3 DNA sequence: TGTGCCACCAGCAGCGTGATCCGGGATCCTAACTATGGCTACACCTTC. The chain joins TRBV15 to TRBJ1-2; D not resolved. CDR1 and CDR2 (germline): LNHNV, YYDKDF (reference sequence). V lost 3 bases, J lost 0 bases, and 14 bases lay in between. The CDR3 is 16 amino acids.

The chain links TRBV13 to TRBJ2-2; no firm D call. V was cut by 5 bases and J by 4 bases, with 8 bases left in between. CDR3 length equals 13 residues. Germline loops: CDR1 PRHDT, CDR2 FYEKMQ (reference sequence). The CDR3 nucleotides are TGTGCCAGCAGCCTTAGAGGCACCGGGGAGCTGTTTTTT. Its translation: CASSLRGTGELFF.

This clone was recorded only once. The V gene is TRBV5-5, the J gene TRBJ2-7, with TRBD1 as a possible D gene (6 bases). This CDR3 comprises 12 residues. Trimming took off 4 bases at V and 5 bases at J, with 10 bases between the two ends. The germline gives CDR1 SGHKS, CDR2 YYEKEE (reference sequence). CDR3 coding DNA: TGTGCCAGCAGCGAGGACAGACACGAGCAGTACTTC. Translation gives CASSEDRHEQYF. The whole variable domain, filled in from reference TRBV5-5 and TRBJ2-7, reads DAGVTQSPTHLIKTRGQQVTLRCSPISGHKSVSWYQQVLGQGPQFIFQYYEKEERGRGNFPDRFSARQFPNYSSELNVNALLLGDSALYLCASSEDRHEQYFGPGTRLTVT.

The chain combines TRBV4-1 with TRBJ2-3; D is undetermined. The CDR3 is 13 residues long. Between the trimmed V and J ends, which lost 1 base and 0 bases, there was a span of 2 bases. Per germline, CDR1 MGHRA and CDR2 YSYEKL. This chain's CDR3 is CASSQASTDTQYF. The CDR3 nucleotides are TGCGCCAGCAGCCAAGCGAGCACAGATACGCAGTATTTT.

About this clone: A read error may produce the germline difference seen at one junction end. The gene calls are TRBV5-3 and TRBJ1-1, with a possible D match to TRBD1 (6 bases). TRBV5-3 is sorted into the ORF group, with uncertain function. The CDR3 covers 12 residues. CDR3 sequence: CARSSHRVEASF. CDR3 nucleotide sequence: TGTGCCAGAAGCTCCCACAGGGTTGAAGCTTCCTTT.

This chain joins TRBV27 and TRBJ1-6, with D maybe TRBD1 (6 bases). CDR1 and CDR2 from the germline V gene are MNHEY and SMNVEV (reference sequence). Trimming took 2 bases from V and 6 from J, leaving 11 bases between them. CDR3 length equals 15 residues. CDR3 sequence: CASSLGGRANSPLHF. CDR3 bases: TGTGCCAGCAGTTTAGGGGGCAGGGCTAATTCACCCCTCCACTTT.